This paragraph covers one T cell receptor beta chain sequence. The antigen is unknown. The same CDR3 is also encoded by other DNA sequences in this sample. Execution of the assay was at deep level. Sorted subsets were amplified in replicate PCRs using around 200 ng DNA, 25,000 to 30,000 T cell genomes. Libraries were prepared by immunoSEQ multiplex PCR; TCRdb keeps only in-frame clonotypes and omits some of them. The sample consists of about 2 million clones, roughly 94% of them appearing once. The data were taken from a study of shared clonotypes between healthy human individuals. Notes on the study in general: Inspection by rarefaction showed sorted-subset sequencing to be incomplete despite large depth.

The donors were adults (healthy and HIV-negative) with no recent acute infections or vaccinations. This CDR3 has 14 residues. From germline, CDR1 is MNHEY and CDR2 SVGAGI. J gave up 2 bases and V 2 bases, and 3 bases lay outside the gene matches. The clonotype was recovered from a man between 18 and 35 years old in good health. V usage is TRBV6-5 and J usage is TRBJ2-7; 7 nucleotides align to TRBD1. The sequenced sample consisted of naive CD4+ T cells sorted from blood. Subset defined: CD45RA+ positively selected. The CDR3 protein is CASSYRTGTYEQYF. The CDR3 DNA is TGTGCCAGCAGTTACCGGACAGGCACCTACGAGCAGTACTTC.